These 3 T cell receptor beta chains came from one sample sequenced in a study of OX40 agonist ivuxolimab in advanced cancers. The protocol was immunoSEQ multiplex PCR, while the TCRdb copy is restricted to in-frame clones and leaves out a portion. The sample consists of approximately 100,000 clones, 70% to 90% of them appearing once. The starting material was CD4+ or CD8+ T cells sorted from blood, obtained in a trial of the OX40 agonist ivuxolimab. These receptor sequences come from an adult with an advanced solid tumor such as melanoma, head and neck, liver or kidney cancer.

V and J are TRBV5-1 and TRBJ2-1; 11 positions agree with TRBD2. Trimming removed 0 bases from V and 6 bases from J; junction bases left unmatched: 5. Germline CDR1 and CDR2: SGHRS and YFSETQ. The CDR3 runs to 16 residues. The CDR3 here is CASSLALAGGRNEQFF. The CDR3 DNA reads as TGCGCCAGCAGCTTGGCCCTAGCGGGGGGCCGCAATGAGCAGTTCTTC.

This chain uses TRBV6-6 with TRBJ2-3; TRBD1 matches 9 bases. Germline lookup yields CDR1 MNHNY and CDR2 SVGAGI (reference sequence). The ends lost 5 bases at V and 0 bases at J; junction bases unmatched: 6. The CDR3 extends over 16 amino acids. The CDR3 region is CASSPGQGRSTDTQYF. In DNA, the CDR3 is TGTGCCAGCAGTCCTGGACAGGGGAGAAGCACAGATACGCAGTATTTT.

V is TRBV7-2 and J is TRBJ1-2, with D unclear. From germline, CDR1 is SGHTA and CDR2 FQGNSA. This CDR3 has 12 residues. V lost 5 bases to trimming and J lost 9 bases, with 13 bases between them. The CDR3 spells CASSPRTSSYTF. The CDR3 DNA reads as TGTGCCAGCAGCCCACGAACCTCCAGCTACACCTTC.